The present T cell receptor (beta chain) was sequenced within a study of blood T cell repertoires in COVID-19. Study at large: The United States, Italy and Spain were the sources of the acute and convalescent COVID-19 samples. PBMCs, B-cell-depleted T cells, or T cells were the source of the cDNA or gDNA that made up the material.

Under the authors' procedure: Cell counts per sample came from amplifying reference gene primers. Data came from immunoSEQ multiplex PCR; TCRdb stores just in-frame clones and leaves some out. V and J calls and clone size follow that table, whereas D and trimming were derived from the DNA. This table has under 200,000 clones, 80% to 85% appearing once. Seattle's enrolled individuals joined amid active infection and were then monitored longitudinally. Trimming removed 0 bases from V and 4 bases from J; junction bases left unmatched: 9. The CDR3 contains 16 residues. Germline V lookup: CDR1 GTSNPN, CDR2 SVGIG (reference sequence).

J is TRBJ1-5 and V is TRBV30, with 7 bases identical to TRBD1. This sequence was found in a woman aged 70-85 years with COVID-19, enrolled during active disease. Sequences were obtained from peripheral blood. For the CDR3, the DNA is TGTGCCTGGAGTGTACAGGGGATTTTCAGGAATCAGCCCCAGCATTTT. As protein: CAWSVQGIFRNQPQHF.